These 19 T cell receptor beta chains were sequenced from one sample in a study of T cell responses to AZD1222 COVID-19 vaccine. Sequenced by immunoSEQ multiplex PCR; TCRdb stores in-frame clones only, minus some. The sample consists of fewer than 120,000 clones, 70% to 90% of them appearing once. Sequencing was performed on peripheral blood, taken on day 0 of AZD1222 vaccination. Receptor source: an adult in good health.

This chain links TRBV19 with TRBJ2-5, with TRBD2 identical over 7 bases. Germline V gene lookup returns CDR1 LNHDA and CDR2 SQIVND (reference sequence). The CDR3 contains 16 residues. J was trimmed by 0 bases and V by 8 bases; bases with no gene match: 12. The CDR3 DNA sequence: TGTGCCAGTGGTGGTGGGCTAGCGGAGTACCAAGAGACCCAGTACTTC. It encodes CASGGGLAEYQETQYF.

The rearrangement uses TRBV4-1 and TRBJ2-7; no clear D. Germline CDR1 reads MGHRA; CDR2 reads YSYEKL. The V end was cut by 0 bases, the J end by 5 bases, with 14 bases between. This CDR3 contains 15 residues. CDR3 residues: CASSQENSPLDEQYF. CDR3 sequence (DNA): TGCGCCAGCAGCCAAGAGAACAGCCCTTTGGACGAGCAGTACTTC.

The V gene is TRBV7-2, the J gene TRBJ2-1, with 9 bases matching TRBD2. V was pared by 8 bases and J by 0 bases, with 11 bases of the junction left unmatched. CDR3 length: 17 amino acids. The germline gives CDR1 SGHTA, CDR2 FQGNSA. The CDR3 reads CASHPGGGARSYNEQFF. The CDR3 nucleotides are TGTGCCAGCCACCCCGGCGGGGGGGCCCGCTCCTACAATGAGCAGTTCTTC.

The chain links TRBV28 to TRBJ2-7; 7 positions agree with TRBD1. This CDR3 region has 15 residues. The ends lost 5 bases at V and 6 bases at J; junction bases unmatched: 13. Per germline, CDR1 MDHEN and CDR2 SYDVKM. In DNA form, the CDR3 reads TGTGCCAGCAGTCCCCCGACAGGGTCCCCTTTCGAGCAGTACTTC. Amino acid sequence: CASSPPTGSPFEQYF.

V usage is TRBV4-1 and J usage is TRBJ2-3; possibly TRBD1 or TRBD2 for D (5 bases each). The germline gives CDR1 MGHRA, CDR2 YSYEKL. CDR3 size: 17 residues. The V and J ends lost 1 base and 6 bases respectively, with 20 bases between them. The CDR3: CASSQASGTPKGDTQYF. CDR3 coding DNA: TGCGCCAGCAGCCAAGCCTCCGGGACCCCTAAGGGGGATACGCAGTATTTT.

Remarks on this clone: The germline gene is not matched at one end of the junction; a read error may be the cause. The chain combines TRBV30 with TRBJ1-2; D ambiguous. Germline assignment: CDR1 GTSNPN and CDR2 SVGIG (reference sequence). The CDR3 runs 12 residues. The CDR3 is CAWSLQTGPCEF. CDR3 nucleotide sequence: TGTGCCTGGAGTTTGCAGACCGGGCCGTGTGAGTTC.

The rearrangement joins TRBV28 to TRBJ1-1; possibly TRBD1 for D (5 bases). The V end lost 6 bases, the J end lost 0 bases, and 5 bases lay between the germline ends. Germline V gene lookup returns CDR1 MDHEN and CDR2 SYDVKM. The CDR3 runs 12 residues. The CDR3 DNA is TGTGCCAGCAGGACAGTGAACACTGAAGCTTTCTTT. This codes for CASRTVNTEAFF.

The chain joins TRBV28 to TRBJ1-2; no definite D call. CDR1 and CDR2 from the germline V gene are MDHEN and SYDVKM. This CDR3 is 13 amino acids long. The V end was cut by 7 bases, the J end by 2 bases, with 11 bases between. The CDR3 bases are TGTGCCAGCATTTCCCTCTCGAACTATGGCTACACCTTC. This sequence encodes CASISLSNYGYTF.

The chain has TRBV28 and TRBJ1-6; D perhaps matches TRBD1 (5 bases). This CDR3 is 16 amino acids long. V lost 3 bases and J lost 9, with 18 bases in between. CDR1 and CDR2 from the germline V gene are MDHEN and SYDVKM. The DNA of the CDR3 is TGTGCCAGCAGTTTTTCCCCCGCCCAAAGGGGTTCACCCCTCCACTTT. It translates to CASSFSPAQRGSPLHF. Combining the CDR3 with reference TRBV28 and TRBJ1-6 gives the whole variable domain DVKVTQSSRYLVKRTGEKVFLECVQDMDHENMFWYRQDPGLGLRLIYFSYDVKMKEKGDIPEGYSVSREKKERFSLILESASTNQTSMYLCASSFSPAQRGSPLHFGNGTRLTVT.

This clone was counted a single time. V usage is TRBV21-1 and J usage is TRBJ2-7; no DNA check was done on the table's D call, TRBD2. TRBV21-1 is flagged as a pseudogene. CDR3 length: 14 amino acids. CDR3 sequence (DNA): TGTGCCAGCAGCAAATTACAACTAGCGGAAGAGCAGTACTTC. Its protein is CASSKLQLAEEQYF.

The chain uses TRBV5-1 and TRBJ2-2; 7 bases align to TRBD1. V lost 3 bases and J lost 6; bases outside the gene matches: 2. This CDR3 spans 13 amino acids. CDR1 is SGHRS and CDR2 is YFSETQ in the germline V gene. CDR3 loop: CASSSQGAGELFF. The CDR3 DNA reads as TGCGCCAGCAGCTCTCAGGGGGCCGGGGAGCTGTTTTTT.

This chain connects TRBV13 to TRBJ2-3, with a possible D match to TRBD2 (5 bases). The CDR3 has 16 residues. The germline V gene encodes CDR1 PRHDT and CDR2 FYEKMQ (reference sequence). The V end was cut by 4 bases, the J end by 4 bases, with 18 bases between. CDR3 bases: TGTGCCAGCAGCTCAAGTGAGGGCGAGCTCGCAGATACGCAGTATTTT. It encodes CASSSSEGELADTQYF.

This rearrangement joins TRBV19 to TRBJ1-2, with TRBD1 identical over 8 bases. CDR1 is LNHDA, CDR2 SQIVND, per germline (reference sequence). The CDR3 length is 14 residues. V shed 5 bases, J shed 7 bases, and the junction held 9 bases outside the gene matches. The DNA of the CDR3 is TGTGCCAGTAGTGCCCAGACAGGGGCCGGTGGCTACACCTTC. It codes for CASSAQTGAGGYTF.

This chain links TRBV9 with TRBJ1-1; D remains unclear. V lost 0 bases, J lost 3 bases, and 6 bases lay in between. CDR3 length equals 13 residues. Germline assignment: CDR1 SGDLS and CDR2 YYNGEE. This chain's CDR3 is CASSVERDTEAFF. The CDR3 coding sequence is TGTGCCAGCAGCGTAGAGAGGGACACTGAAGCTTTCTTT.

The rearrangement joins TRBV28 to TRBJ1-1, with unresolved D. The CDR3 has 15 amino acids. The V gene lost 5 bases and the J gene lost 2 bases, with 15 bases spanning the gap. Germline loops: CDR1 MDHEN, CDR2 SYDVKM. CDR3 nucleotide sequence: TGTGCCAGCAGTCCTTCTCTAGGGAGTAACACTGAAGCTTTCTTT. Its protein is CASSPSLGSNTEAFF.

V and J are TRBV7-9 and TRBJ2-7; 7 bases match TRBD1. There are 12 residues in the CDR3. Germline V gene sequence: CDR1 SEHNR, CDR2 FQNEAQ (reference sequence). Trimming at V came to 5 bases and at J to 8 bases, leaving 6 bases not matched to a gene. In DNA form, the CDR3 reads TGTGCCAGCAGCCCGACAGGGAACAAGCAGTACTTC. It encodes CASSPTGNKQYF. Drawing the rest from reference TRBV7-9 and TRBJ2-7, the complete variable domain is DTGVSQNPRHKITKRGQNVTFRCDPISEHNRLYWYRQTLGQGPEFLTYFQNEAQLEKSRLLSDRFSAERPKGSFSTLEIQRTEQGDSAMYLCASSPTGNKQYFGPGTRLTVT.

This chain uses TRBV28 with TRBJ2-7, with 8 bases matching TRBD1. Germline V lookup: CDR1 MDHEN, CDR2 SYDVKM. The CDR3 is 15 amino acids. J gave up 4 bases and V 7 bases, and 12 bases lay outside the gene matches. CDR3 bases: TGTGCCAGCATTACCCCCGCCGGGACAGGTTACGAGCAGTACTTC. Protein sequence: CASITPAGTGYEQYF. Drawing the rest from reference TRBV28 and TRBJ2-7, the complete variable domain is DVKVTQSSRYLVKRTGEKVFLECVQDMDHENMFWYRQDPGLGLRLIYFSYDVKMKEKGDIPEGYSVSREKKERFSLILESASTNQTSMYLCASITPAGTGYEQYFGPGTRLTVT.

The chain joins TRBV6-6 to TRBJ2-1, with D perhaps assigned TRBD1 or TRBD2 (5 bases each). The CDR3 is made up of 14 amino acids. V lost 10 bases and J 7 bases, leaving 20 bases between the germline ends. Germline V gene data show CDR1 as MNHNY and CDR2 as SVGAGI (reference sequence). The CDR3 DNA is TGTGCCACCTCCGGGACCAAATCAAAAAATGAGCAGTTCTTC. It codes for CATSGTKSKNEQFF.

This chain joins TRBV7-9 and TRBJ1-6; D unclear. The V and J ends lost 2 bases and 9 bases respectively, with 14 bases between them. CDR1 and CDR2 from the germline V gene are SEHNR and FQNEAQ (reference sequence). The CDR3 sequence is 15 residues long. The chain's CDR3 is CASSLLAVGGSPLHF. CDR3 bases: TGTGCCAGCAGCTTATTGGCAGTCGGAGGTTCACCCCTCCACTTT.